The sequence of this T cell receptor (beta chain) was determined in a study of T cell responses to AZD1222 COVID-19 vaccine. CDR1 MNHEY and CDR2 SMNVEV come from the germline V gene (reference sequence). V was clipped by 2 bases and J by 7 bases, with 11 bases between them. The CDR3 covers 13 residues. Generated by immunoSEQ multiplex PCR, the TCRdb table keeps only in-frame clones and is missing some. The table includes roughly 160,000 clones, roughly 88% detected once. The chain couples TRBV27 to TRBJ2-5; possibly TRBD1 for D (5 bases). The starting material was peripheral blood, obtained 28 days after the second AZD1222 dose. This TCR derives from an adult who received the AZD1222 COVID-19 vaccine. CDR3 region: CASSLQQVGTQYF. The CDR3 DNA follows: TGTGCCAGCAGTTTACAACAGGTGGGGACCCAGTACTTC.